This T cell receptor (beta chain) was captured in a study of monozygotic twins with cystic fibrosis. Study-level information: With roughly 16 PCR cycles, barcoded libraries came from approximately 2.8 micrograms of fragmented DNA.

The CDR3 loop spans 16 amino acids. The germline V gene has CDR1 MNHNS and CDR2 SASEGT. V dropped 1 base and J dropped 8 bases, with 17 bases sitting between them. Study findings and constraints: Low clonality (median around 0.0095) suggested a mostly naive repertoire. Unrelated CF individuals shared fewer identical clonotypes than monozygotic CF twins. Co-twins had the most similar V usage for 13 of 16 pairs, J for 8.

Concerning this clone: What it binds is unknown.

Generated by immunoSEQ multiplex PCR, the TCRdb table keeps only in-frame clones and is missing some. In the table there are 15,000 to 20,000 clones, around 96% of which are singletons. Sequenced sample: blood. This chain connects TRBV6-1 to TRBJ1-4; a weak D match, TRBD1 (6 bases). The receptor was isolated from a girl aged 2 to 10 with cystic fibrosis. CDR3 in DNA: TGTGCCAGCAGTGAAGGGGAGTTGGAGGGGGGAGAAAAACTGTTTTTT. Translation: CASSEGELEGGEKLFF.